The rows below give T cell receptor beta chains drawn from one sample of a study of cytomegalovirus exposure and HLA in healthy donors. TCRdb's copy holds only in-frame clones and misses some; the assay was immunoSEQ multiplex PCR. In the table there are about 120,000 clones, about 76% of which are singletons. Sequenced material: PBMCs. The origin of the receptors is a middle-aged woman in good health and CMV-seronegative. Each CDR3 is given with its conserved first and last residue. The D gene is left open where the match is weak. Part of the rows lack a size; the others show once, few, many or a class for expanded clones.

V gene,D gene,J gene,clone size,CDR3 DNA,CDR3 protein
TRBV4-3,.,TRBJ1-4,few,TGCGCCAGCAGCCAAGATCGGGTAACTAATGAAAAACTGTTTTTT,CASSQDRVTNEKLFF
TRBV29-1,TRBD1,TRBJ1-3,.,TGCAGCGCTGATAGCAGGGGGAGCTCTGGAAACACCATATATTTT,CSADSRGSSGNTIYF
TRBV12-5,TRBD1,TRBJ2-1,.,TGTGCTAGTGGTTTGTTCGGGACAGGGGTCAATGAGCAGTTCTTC,CASGLFGTGVNEQFF
TRBV6-1,TRBD1,TRBJ1-5,.,TGTGCCAGCGACCAGGGGGGTCAGCCCCAGCATTTT,CASDQGGQPQHF
TRBV2,TRBD2,TRBJ2-5,few,TGTGCCAGCAGTGAGGGACTAGCCCGAGAGACCCAGTACTTC,CASSEGLARETQYF
TRBV5-1,.,TRBJ1-4,.,TGCGCCAGCAGCTTGGGGCGGACTAATGAAAAACTGTTTTTT,CASSLGRTNEKLFF
TRBV11-1,.,TRBJ2-2,.,TGTGCCAGCAGCCTCAAACAGGGTTACACCGGGGAGCTGTTTTTT,CASSLKQGYTGELFF
TRBV12-2,.,TRBJ2-7,.,TGTGCAAGTCGCTACGGGACAGGGATGAGCTCCTACGAGCAGTACTTC,CASRYGTGMSSYEQYF
TRBV6-5,.,TRBJ1-2,.,TGTGCCAGCACCCTACGGGCGGGGTATGGCTACACCTTC,CASTLRAGYGYTF
TRBV2,.,TRBJ2-1,.,TGTGCCAGCAGTGGGTGGCGGGCGGTAGTAGTGTTTGAGCAGTTCTTC,CASSGWRAVVVFEQFF
TRBV19,TRBD1,TRBJ1-2,.,TGTGCCAGTAGTATCCGACAGGGTGGCTATGGCTACACCTTC,CASSIRQGGYGYTF
TRBV6-5,.,TRBJ1-1,few,TGTGCCAGCAGTTATAAAACAGGGCTGGGGAACACTGAAGCTTTCTTT,CASSYKTGLGNTEAFF
TRBV4-1,TRBD1,TRBJ1-1,.,TGCGCCAGCAGCCAAGAAGAGGACAGGGCGAACACTGAAGCTTTCTTT,CASSQEEDRANTEAFF
TRBV4-1,TRBD2,TRBJ2-7,.,TGCGCCAGCAGCCATTACGCCGGGACTAGCGGCTACGAGCAGTACTTC,CASSHYAGTSGYEQYF
TRBV4-3,.,TRBJ1-6,.,TGCGCCAGCAGCCAAGATGGAGGAACGGCACCCCTCCACTTT,CASSQDGGTAPLHF
TRBV7-9,.,TRBJ1-1,.,TGTGCCAGCAGCTCTTCGACAGATATGAACACTGAAGCTTTCTTT,CASSSSTDMNTEAFF
TRBV6-5,TRBD1,TRBJ2-7,.,TGTGCCAGCAGTTTACTAACAGGGGGGTTTTCCTACGAGCAGTACTTC,CASSLLTGGFSYEQYF
TRBV5-4,TRBD2,TRBJ2-2,.,TGTGCCAGCAGCTCCTGGGTAGCGGGAGGTAACACCGGGGAGCTGTTTTTT,CASSSWVAGGNTGELFF
TRBV27,.,TRBJ1-1,.,TGTGCCAGCAGTTCCTTTGACAAGGCTTTCTTT,CASSSFDKAFF
TRBV27,TRBD1,TRBJ1-5,few,TGTGCCAGCAGGAGGACAGGAACAACGGATAATCAGCCCCAGCATTTT,CASRRTGTTDNQPQHF
TRBV7-6,.,TRBJ1-3,.,TGTGCCAGCAGCTTAGGTTCGGGTGGAAACACCATATATTTT,CASSLGSGGNTIYF
TRBV6-1,.,TRBJ2-5,once,TGTGCCAGCAGCCCAGGGGAGGGTTTGGCCCAGTACTTC,CASSPGEGLAQYF
TRBV10-3,TRBD2,TRBJ2-7,few,TGTGCCATCAGTCCGGGACTAGCGGGAGGGCCCTACGAGCAGTACTTC,CAISPGLAGGPYEQYF
TRBV7-2,.,TRBJ2-5,.,TGTGCCAGCAGCTTGCGGCGGGTTGGCGCCCGAGGCAGTGAGACCCAGTACTTC,CASSLRRVGARGSETQYF
TRBV4-1,TRBD2,TRBJ2-7,.,TGCGCCAGCAGCCAAGATCCATGGTGGGTAGCGGGGGAGGGATCCTACGAGCAGTACTTC,CASSQDPWWVAGEGSYEQYF
TRBV5-4,TRBD1,TRBJ1-1,.,TGTGCCAGCAGCCAACAGGGGGTAGACACTGAAGCTTTCTTT,CASSQQGVDTEAFF
TRBV5-1,.,TRBJ1-6,.,TGCGCCAGCAGCTTAACAGGGTACGCTTCACCCCTCCACTTT,CASSLTGYASPLHF
TRBV6-5,.,TRBJ1-2,.,TGTGCCAGCAGTAACGGGGTGAGCGGCTACACCTTC,CASSNGVSGYTF
TRBV9,.,TRBJ1-2,.,TGTGCCAGCAGCGGCCAACAGGGTCTTCGGGGTGGCTACACCTTC,CASSGQQGLRGGYTF
TRBV10-2,TRBD1,TRBJ1-1,.,TGCGCCAGCAATAAAAGGACAGGGGCGGACACTGAAGCTTTCTTT,CASNKRTGADTEAFF
TRBV10-2,.,TRBJ1-1,.,TGCGCCAGCAGTGAGTTCGCAGGTTCTATGAACACTGAAGCTTTCTTT,CASSEFAGSMNTEAFF
TRBV5-6,TRBD1,TRBJ1-1,.,TGTGCCAGCAGCTACCGGACAGGGCTTGGCACTGAAGCTTTCTTT,CASSYRTGLGTEAFF
TRBV6-6,TRBD1,TRBJ2-7,.,TGTGCCAGCAGTTACTCGCACGTGTCAGGGGGCGAGCAGTACTTC,CASSYSHVSGGEQYF
TRBV2,.,TRBJ1-1,few,TGTGCCAGCATCCAAGGCGGACTAAACACTGAAGCTTTCTTT,CASIQGGLNTEAFF
TRBV5-4,TRBD1,TRBJ2-1,once,TGTGCCAGCAGCGGCGATCCGGGACAGGGGCTCAATGAGCAGTTCTTC,CASSGDPGQGLNEQFF
TRBV23-1,.,TRBJ2-7,.,TGCGCCAGCAGTCAACCCCCCGAGGAGGCGGAACCTATACCCTACGAGCAGTACTTC,CASSQPPEEAEPIPYEQYF
TRBV5-1,.,TRBJ2-1,.,TGCGCCAGCAGTCAGCAGGTTCATGAGCAGTTCTTC,CASSQQVHEQFF
TRBV30,TRBD1,TRBJ1-1,.,TGTGCCTGTAGACCCTCCGGGACAGGGGGCACTGAAGCTTTCTTT,CACRPSGTGGTEAFF
TRBV12-5,.,TRBJ1-6,.,TGTGCTAGTGGTTTGAACGCCAGGGGCCTCTCTCCTTATAATTCACCCCTCCACTTT,CASGLNARGLSPYNSPLHF
TRBV27,.,TRBJ2-7,.,TGTGCCAGCAGTTTTTTCAGGGAGGGGGACTCCTACGAGCAGTACTTC,CASSFFREGDSYEQYF
TRBV5-1,.,TRBJ1-1,.,TGCGCCAGCAGCTTGTCGTCGGGGAACACTGAAGCTTTCTTT,CASSLSSGNTEAFF